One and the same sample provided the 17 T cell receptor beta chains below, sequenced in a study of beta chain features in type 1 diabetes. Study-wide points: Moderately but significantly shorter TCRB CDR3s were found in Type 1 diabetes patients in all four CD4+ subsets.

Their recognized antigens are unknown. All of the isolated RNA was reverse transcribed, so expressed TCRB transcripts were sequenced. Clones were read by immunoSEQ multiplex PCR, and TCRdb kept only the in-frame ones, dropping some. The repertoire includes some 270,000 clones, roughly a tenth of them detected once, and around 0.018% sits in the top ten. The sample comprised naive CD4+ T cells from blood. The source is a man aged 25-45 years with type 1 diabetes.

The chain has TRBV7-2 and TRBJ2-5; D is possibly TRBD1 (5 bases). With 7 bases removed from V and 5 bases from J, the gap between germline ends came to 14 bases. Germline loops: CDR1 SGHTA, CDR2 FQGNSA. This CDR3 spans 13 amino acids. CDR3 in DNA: TGTGCCAGCACCCAAGGGGCGCGGGAGACCCAGTACTTC. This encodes CASTQGARETQYF.

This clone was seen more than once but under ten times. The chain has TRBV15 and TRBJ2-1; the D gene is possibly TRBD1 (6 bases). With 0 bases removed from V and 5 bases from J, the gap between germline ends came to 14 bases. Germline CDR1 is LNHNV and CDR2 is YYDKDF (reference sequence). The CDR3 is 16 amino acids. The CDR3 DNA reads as TGTGCCACCAGCAGAGATAAAGCAGGGGACCACAATGAGCAGTTCTTC. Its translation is CATSRDKAGDHNEQFF.

The CDR3 sequence: CASSVGQGLNEQYF. The DNA for the CDR3 is TGTGCCAGCAGCGTGGGACAGGGCCTCAACGAGCAGTACTTC. The chain links TRBV9 to TRBJ2-7, with 9 positions matching TRBD1. The V gene's germline CDR1 is SGDLS and CDR2 YYNGEE. The V segment lost 2 bases and the J segment 5 bases; nucleotides outside the gene matches: 5. The CDR3 totals 14 residues.

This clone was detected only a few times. The DNA for the CDR3 is TGTGCCTGGAGTGTGGGCATCGCGAACACCGGGGAGCTGTTTTTT. It specifies CAWSVGIANTGELFF. The chain couples TRBV30 to TRBJ2-2; D gene ambiguous. Trimming left V 0 bases short and J 0 bases short, with 8 bases between. The CDR3 sequence is 15 residues long. Germline CDR1 and CDR2: GTSNPN and SVGIG (reference sequence).

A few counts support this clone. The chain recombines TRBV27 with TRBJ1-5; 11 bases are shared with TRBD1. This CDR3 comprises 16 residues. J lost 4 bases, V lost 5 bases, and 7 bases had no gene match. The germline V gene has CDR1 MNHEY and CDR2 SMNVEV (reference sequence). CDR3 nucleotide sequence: TGTGCCAGCAGTCCAAGAGGGACAGGGGGAAATCAGCCCCAGCATTTT. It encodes CASSPRGTGGNQPQHF.

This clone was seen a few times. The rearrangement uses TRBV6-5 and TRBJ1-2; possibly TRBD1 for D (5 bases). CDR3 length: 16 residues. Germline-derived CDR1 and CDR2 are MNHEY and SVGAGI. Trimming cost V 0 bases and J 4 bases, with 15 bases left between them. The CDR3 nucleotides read TGTGCCAGCAGTTACTCGTCGGCCAGGGTTGGCTATGGCTACACCTTC. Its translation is CASSYSSARVGYGYTF.

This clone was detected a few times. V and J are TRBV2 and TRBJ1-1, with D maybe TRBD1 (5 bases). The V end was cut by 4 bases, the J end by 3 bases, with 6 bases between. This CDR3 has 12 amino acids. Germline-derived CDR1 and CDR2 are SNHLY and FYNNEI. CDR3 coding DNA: TGTGCCAGCAGTGCACAGGACACTGAAGCTTTCTTT. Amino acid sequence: CASSAQDTEAFF.

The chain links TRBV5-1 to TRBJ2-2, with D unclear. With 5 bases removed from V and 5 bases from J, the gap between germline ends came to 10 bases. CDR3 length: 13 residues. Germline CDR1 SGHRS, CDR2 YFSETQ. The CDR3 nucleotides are TGCGCCAGCAGTTCTTTCGGGACCGGGGAGCTGTTTTTT. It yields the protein CASSSFGTGELFF.

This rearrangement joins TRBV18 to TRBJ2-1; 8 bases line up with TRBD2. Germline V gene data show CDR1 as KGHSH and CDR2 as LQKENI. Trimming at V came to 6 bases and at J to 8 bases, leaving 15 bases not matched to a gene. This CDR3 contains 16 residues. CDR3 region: CASSPRAGGGQDEQFF. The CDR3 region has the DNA TGTGCCAGCTCCCCCCGGGCCGGCGGGGGGCAGGATGAGCAGTTCTTC.

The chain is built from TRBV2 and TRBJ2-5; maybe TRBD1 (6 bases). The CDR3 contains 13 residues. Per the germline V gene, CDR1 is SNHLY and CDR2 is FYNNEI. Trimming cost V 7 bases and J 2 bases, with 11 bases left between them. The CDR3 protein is CASTWQGQETQYF. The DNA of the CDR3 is TGTGCCAGCACTTGGCAGGGGCAAGAGACCCAGTACTTC. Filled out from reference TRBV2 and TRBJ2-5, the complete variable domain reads EPEVTQTPSHQVTQMGQEVILRCVPISNHLYFYWYRQILGQKVEFLVSFYNNEISEKSEIFDDQFSVERPDGSNFTLKIRSTKLEDSAMYFCASTWQGQETQYFGPGTRLLVL.

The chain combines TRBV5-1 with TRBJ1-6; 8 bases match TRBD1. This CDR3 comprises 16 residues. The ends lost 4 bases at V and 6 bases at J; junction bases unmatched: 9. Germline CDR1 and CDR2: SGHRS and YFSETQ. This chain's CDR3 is CASSARTGTGNSPLHF. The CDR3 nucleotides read TGCGCCAGCAGCGCAAGGACAGGGACTGGTAATTCACCCCTCCACTTT.

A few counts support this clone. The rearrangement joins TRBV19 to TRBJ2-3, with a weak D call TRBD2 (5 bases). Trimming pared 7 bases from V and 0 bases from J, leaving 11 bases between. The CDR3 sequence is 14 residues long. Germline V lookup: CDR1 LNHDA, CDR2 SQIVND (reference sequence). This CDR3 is CASKAGPSTDTQYF. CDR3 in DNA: TGTGCCAGTAAGGCGGGTCCCAGCACAGATACGCAGTATTTT. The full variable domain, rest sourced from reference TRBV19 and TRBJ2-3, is DGGITQSPKYLFRKEGQNVTLSCEQNLNHDAMYWYRQDPGQGLRLIYYSQIVNDFQKGDIAEGYSVSREKKESFPLTVTSAQKNPTAFYLCASKAGPSTDTQYFGPGTRLTVL.

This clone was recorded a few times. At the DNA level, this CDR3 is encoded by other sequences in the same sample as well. CDR3 nucleotides: TGTGCCAGCAGCTTGCGGGGCACTGAAGCTTTCTTT. This translates into CASSLRGTEAFF. The V call is TRBV7-9, the J call TRBJ1-1; no firm D call. The ends were cut back, 3 bases at V and 4 bases at J, with 6 bases in the middle. This CDR3 is 12 amino acids long. Germline V gene lookup returns CDR1 SEHNR and CDR2 FQNEAQ (reference sequence).

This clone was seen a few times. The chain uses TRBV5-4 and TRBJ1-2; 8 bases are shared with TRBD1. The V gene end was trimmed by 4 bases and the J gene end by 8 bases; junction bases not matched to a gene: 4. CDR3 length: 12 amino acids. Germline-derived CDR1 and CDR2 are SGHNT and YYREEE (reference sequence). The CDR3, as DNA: TGTGCCAGCAGCGTGACAGGGGACGGCTACACCTTC. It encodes CASSVTGDGYTF. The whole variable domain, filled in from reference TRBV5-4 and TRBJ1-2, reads ETGVTQSPTHLIKTRGQQVTLRCSSQSGHNTVSWYQQALGQGPQFIFQYYREEENGRGNFPPRFSGLQFPNYSSELNVNALELDDSALYLCASSVTGDGYTFGSGTRLTVV.

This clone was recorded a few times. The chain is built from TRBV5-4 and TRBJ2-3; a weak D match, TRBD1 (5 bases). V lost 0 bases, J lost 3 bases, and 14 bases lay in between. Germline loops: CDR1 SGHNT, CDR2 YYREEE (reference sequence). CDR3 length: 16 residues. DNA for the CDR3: TGTGCCAGCAGCTTGGTTGCAGGGTCCGGAACAGATACGCAGTATTTT. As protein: CASSLVAGSGTDTQYF.

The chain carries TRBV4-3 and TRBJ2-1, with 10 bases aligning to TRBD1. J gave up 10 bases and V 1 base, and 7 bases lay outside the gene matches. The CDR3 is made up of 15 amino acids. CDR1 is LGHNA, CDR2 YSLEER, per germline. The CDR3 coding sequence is TGCGCCAGCAGCCAAGTTCCGGGACAGGGGTGGGAGCAGTTCTTC. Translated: CASSQVPGQGWEQFF.

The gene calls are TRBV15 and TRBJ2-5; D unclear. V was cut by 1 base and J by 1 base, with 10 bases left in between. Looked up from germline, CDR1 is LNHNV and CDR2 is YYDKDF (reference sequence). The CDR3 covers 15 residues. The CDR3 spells CATSRAKGAQETQYF. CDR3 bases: TGTGCCACCAGCAGAGCGAAAGGAGCCCAAGAGACCCAGTACTTC.